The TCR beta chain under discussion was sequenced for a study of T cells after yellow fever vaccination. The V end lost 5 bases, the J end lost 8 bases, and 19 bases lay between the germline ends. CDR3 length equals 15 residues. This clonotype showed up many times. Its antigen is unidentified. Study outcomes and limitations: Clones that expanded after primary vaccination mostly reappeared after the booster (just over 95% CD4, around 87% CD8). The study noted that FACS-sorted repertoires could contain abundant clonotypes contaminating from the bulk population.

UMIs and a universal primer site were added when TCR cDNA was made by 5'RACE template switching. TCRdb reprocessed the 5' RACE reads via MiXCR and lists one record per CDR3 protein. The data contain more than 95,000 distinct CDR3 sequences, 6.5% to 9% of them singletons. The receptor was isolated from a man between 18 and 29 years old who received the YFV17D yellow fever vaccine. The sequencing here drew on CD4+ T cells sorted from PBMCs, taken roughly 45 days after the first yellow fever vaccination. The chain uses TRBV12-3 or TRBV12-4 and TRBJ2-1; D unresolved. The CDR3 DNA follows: TGTGCCAGCAGTCTCCGGACGGCGCCGGGCGATGAGCAGTTCTTC. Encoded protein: CASSLRTAPGDEQFF.